This TCR beta chain was retrieved from a study of T-cell reconstitution after alpha-beta-depleted transplantation in children. Preparation of the TCRbeta library used unique molecular identifiers. TCRdb ran MiXCR on the PCR reads and lists one entry per CDR3 protein. The repertoire holds about 580,000 distinct CDR3 sequences, with about a quarter as singletons. Trimming left V 6 bases short and J 3 bases short, with 15 bases between. The CDR3 extends over 14 amino acids. Germline V gives CDR1 MGHDK, CDR2 SYGVNS. Note on this clonotype: The antigen remains undetermined.

Study-level results: It was newly produced T cells that mostly accounted for T-cell counts and diversity one year after transplant. Several hundred expanded graft clones reportedly were the source of alpha-beta T cells about two months after transplant.

The receptor's source is a boy under two years old with Wiskott-Aldrich syndrome, due to receive a stem cell transplant. The V call is TRBV25-1, the J call TRBJ2-7; D is possibly TRBD1 (6 bases). The specimen comprised PBMCs, sampled before TCRalphabeta/CD19-depleted stem cell transplant. The CDR3 spells CASSKTGLLYEQYF. The CDR3 bases are TGTGCCAGCAGCAAGACAGGCCTACTCTACGAGCAGTACTTC.